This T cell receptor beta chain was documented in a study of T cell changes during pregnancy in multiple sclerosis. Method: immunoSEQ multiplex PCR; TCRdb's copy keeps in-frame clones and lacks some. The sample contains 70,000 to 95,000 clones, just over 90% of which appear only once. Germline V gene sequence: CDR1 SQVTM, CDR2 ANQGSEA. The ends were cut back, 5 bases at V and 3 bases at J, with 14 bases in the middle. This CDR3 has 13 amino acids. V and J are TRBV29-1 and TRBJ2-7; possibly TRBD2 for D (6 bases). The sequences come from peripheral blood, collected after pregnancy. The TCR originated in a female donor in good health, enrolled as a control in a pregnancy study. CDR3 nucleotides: TGCAGCGTTCCCAGGGAGGTCGGCTACGAGCAGTACTTC. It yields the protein CSVPREVGYEQYF.